This TCR beta chain is drawn from a study of blood T cells in healthy people across ages. Combining a sample-barcoded 5' primer with a J-beta primer mix, a second PCR ran for roughly 6 to 11 cycles. TCRdb reprocessed the 5' RACE reads via MiXCR and lists one record per CDR3 protein. The sample has around 780,000 distinct CDR3 sequences; roughly 25% are singletons. This clonotype was observed a few times. Each donor gave about 9.3 milliliters of peripheral blood. V shed 4 bases and J 6 bases; nucleotides not matched to a gene: 5. This CDR3 contains 14 residues. The germline V gene has CDR1 MNHEY and CDR2 SVGEGT. The sample was also reused in another study, on T cells of mothers and their children.

The chain is built from TRBV6-2 or TRBV6-3 and TRBJ2-2, with 7 bases fitting TRBD2. The sequenced sample was blood. The TCR originated in a boy aged 5 to 17 in good health. This CDR3 reads CASSFGLVPGELFF. The CDR3 DNA is TGTGCCAGCAGTTTCGGACTAGTCCCCGGGGAGCTGTTTTTT.